The 18 T cell receptor beta chains reported below all come from one sample, sequenced in a study of cytotoxic CD8 clonotypes in ibrutinib-treated CLL. Assay used: immunoSEQ multiplex PCR; TCRdb lists only in-frame clones, some missing. This sample has about 300,000 clones, with roughly 70% found just once. Specimen: PBMCs, collected after 36 months of ibrutinib treatment. The receptor source for this set is a human donor with chronic lymphocytic leukemia.

J is TRBJ1-2 and V is TRBV7-8, with 7 bases matching TRBD1. J was trimmed by 1 base and V by 5 bases; bases with no gene match: 7. CDR1 SGHVS and CDR2 FQNEAQ come from the germline V gene. The CDR3 contains 15 residues. Written as DNA, the CDR3 is TGTGCCAGCAGCCCAGACAGGGCCTTTAACTATGGCTACACCTTC. Protein sequence: CASSPDRAFNYGYTF. The full variable domain, in which reference TRBV7-8 and TRBJ1-2 provide the parts outside the CDR3, is GAGVSQSPRYKVAKRGQDVALRCDPISGHVSLFWYQQALGQGPEFLTYFQNEAQLDKSGLPSDRFFAERPEGSVSTLKIQRTQQEDSAVYLCASSPDRAFNYGYTFGSGTRLTVV.

CDR3 region: CASSTGQGVSYEQYF. The CDR3 nucleotides read TGTGCCAGCAGCACGGGACAGGGGGTCTCCTACGAGCAGTACTTC. J is TRBJ2-7 and V is TRBV5-4; TRBD1 matches 11 bases. The CDR3 totals 15 residues. Losses at the gene ends were 4 bases for V and 0 bases for J; bases not matched to a gene: 3. CDR1 is SGHNT and CDR2 is YYREEE in the germline V gene (reference sequence).

The chain employs TRBV7-8 and TRBJ2-7; D remains ambiguous. The V and J ends lost 1 base and 2 bases respectively, with 12 bases between them. The germline CDR1 and CDR2 sequences are SGHVS and FQNEAQ. The CDR3 is 15 residues long. The CDR3 DNA follows: TGTGCCAGCAGCTTAGTTCGCGTCCCTCCCTACGAGCAGTACTTC. It translates to CASSLVRVPPYEQYF.

This rearrangement joins TRBV9 to TRBJ2-1, with D tentatively TRBD2 (6 bases). This CDR3 is built from 14 residues. V was trimmed by 0 bases and J by 5 bases, leaving 9 bases between them. Germline V gene lookup returns CDR1 SGDLS and CDR2 YYNGEE. In DNA, the CDR3 is TGTGCCAGCAGCGTAGTGGGGACTGACAATGAGCAGTTCTTC. The encoded protein is CASSVVGTDNEQFF. The full variable domain, its missing parts supplied by reference TRBV9 and TRBJ2-1, is DSGVTQTPKHLITATGQRVTLRCSPRSGDLSVYWYQQSLDQGLQFLIQYYNGEERAKGNILERFSAQQFPDLHSELNLSSLELGDSALYFCASSVVGTDNEQFFGPGTRLTVL.

In this sample, this clone turned up a few times. The rearrangement uses TRBV6-5 and TRBJ2-1; D ambiguous. This CDR3 is built from 14 residues. From germline, CDR1 is MNHEY and CDR2 SVGAGI. Trimming removed 2 bases from V and 0 bases from J, with 5 bases in between. The CDR3 loop reads CASSYHNSYNEQFF. The CDR3 coding sequence is TGTGCCAGCAGTTACCACAACTCCTACAATGAGCAGTTCTTC.

This sequence joins TRBV6-7 and TRBJ2-5, with D possibly being TRBD2 (5 bases). TRBV6-7 qualifies as an ORF whose function is uncertain. The CDR3 is made up of 13 amino acids. V was trimmed by 5 bases and J by 2 bases, leaving 9 bases between them. The CDR3 loop is CASSLPGQETQYF. In DNA, the CDR3 is TGTGCCAGCAGTCTTCCGGGACAAGAGACCCAGTACTTC.

This clone was counted a few times. The gene calls are TRBV10-3 and TRBJ2-7, with a tentative D call TRBD1 (5 bases). V lost 7 bases and J lost 7, with 11 bases in between. In germline, CDR1 is ENHRY, CDR2 SYGVKD. This CDR3 is built from 11 residues. The CDR3 sequence is CAINSAGEQYF. For the CDR3, the DNA is TGTGCCATCAATTCCGCAGGGGAGCAGTACTTC.

The sample holds a few counts of this clone. The V gene is TRBV7-2, the J gene TRBJ1-1; no reliable D call. Germline loops: CDR1 SGHTA, CDR2 FQGNSA. Deletions cut 3 bases from V and 2 bases from J, with 4 bases between. The CDR3 is 12 amino acids. The chain's CDR3 is CASSFTNTEAFF. DNA of the CDR3: TGTGCCAGCAGCTTCACTAACACTGAAGCTTTCTTT.

CDR3 loop: CASSLGWGYTGELFF. The DNA of the CDR3 is TGTGCCAGCAGCTTAGGGTGGGGGTACACCGGGGAGCTGTTTTTT. The rearrangement uses TRBV11-2 and TRBJ2-2; possibly TRBD1 or TRBD2 for D (5 bases each). CDR1 is SGHAT, CDR2 FQNNGV, per germline. CDR3 length: 15 residues. V was cut by 1 base and J by 3 bases, with 9 bases left in between.

Here the CDR3 reads CASSKISGRYNEQFF. CDR3 DNA: TGTGCCAGCAGTAAGATTAGCGGGAGATACAATGAGCAGTTCTTC. The rearrangement links TRBV27 to TRBJ2-1, with 9 bases that match TRBD2. The CDR3 loop spans 15 amino acids. CDR1 is MNHEY, CDR2 SMNVEV, per germline (reference sequence). V dropped 5 bases and J dropped 4; count of bases not matched to a gene: 6.

In its sample, this clone was seen a few times. The rearrangement joins TRBV18 to TRBJ1-3, with D perhaps matching TRBD1 (6 bases). The V end lost 1 base, the J end lost 2 bases, and 9 bases lay between the germline ends. This CDR3 has 15 residues. Germline values: CDR1 KGHSH, CDR2 LQKENI. As DNA, the CDR3 is TGTGCCAGCTCACCACTCACAGGGACTGGAAACACCATATATTTT. Translation: CASSPLTGTGNTIYF.

J is TRBJ1-1 and V is TRBV14; a possible D gene is TRBD1 (5 bases). CDR1 SGHDN and CDR2 FVKESK come from the germline V gene. This CDR3 region has 12 residues. The V end was cut by 4 bases, the J end by 10 bases, with 13 bases between. CDR3 sequence reads: CASSRWGLVAFF. CDR3 nucleotide sequence: TGTGCCAGCAGCCGGTGGGGGTTGGTAGCTTTCTTT.

In this sample, this clone turned up a few times. The chain uses TRBV6-5 and TRBJ1-5, with D unclear. This CDR3 spans 13 amino acids. Germline CDR1 is MNHEY and CDR2 is SVGAGI. The V end lost 2 bases, the J end lost 7 bases, and 9 bases lay between the germline ends. CDR3 residues: CASSYVDGQPQHF. The CDR3 region has the DNA TGTGCCAGCAGTTACGTCGACGGCCAGCCCCAGCATTTT.

This rearrangement joins TRBV5-5 to TRBJ2-3; the D gene is possibly TRBD1 (6 bases). This CDR3 has 15 residues. V gave up 0 bases and J gave up 3 bases, with 11 bases separating them. Germline CDR1 reads SGHKS; CDR2 reads YYEKEE (reference sequence). The CDR3 region is CASSLEDSQTDTQYF. In DNA form, the CDR3 reads TGTGCCAGCAGCTTGGAGGACAGCCAAACAGATACGCAGTATTTT.

This clone turned up a few times. The chain employs TRBV7-8 and TRBJ2-3, with 10 bases identical to TRBD1. The germline V gene has CDR1 SGHVS and CDR2 FQNEAQ. V lost 5 bases to trimming and J lost 3 bases; unmatched junction nucleotides: 2. This CDR3 spans 14 amino acids. The DNA of the CDR3 is TGTGCCAGCAGCAGGGGACAGGGGACAGATACGCAGTATTTT. Translation gives CASSRGQGTDTQYF. Full variable domain (outside the CDR3, taken from reference TRBV7-8 and TRBJ2-3): GAGVSQSPRYKVAKRGQDVALRCDPISGHVSLFWYQQALGQGPEFLTYFQNEAQLDKSGLPSDRFFAERPEGSVSTLKIQRTQQEDSAVYLCASSRGQGTDTQYFGPGTRLTVL.

This clone was found a few times. The CDR3: CASSLPTGQDYEQYF. Here the CDR3 DNA reads TGTGCCAGCAGCCTGCCTACCGGACAGGACTACGAGCAGTACTTC. V gene TRBV21-1 combines with J gene TRBJ2-7; the table's D call, TRBD1, was not checked against the DNA. TRBV21-1 is a pseudogene. The CDR3 has 15 amino acids.

This clone came up a few times. The chain recombines TRBV27 with TRBJ2-7; 7 bases are shared with TRBD1. The CDR3 extends over 17 amino acids. The germline V gene encodes CDR1 MNHEY and CDR2 SMNVEV (reference sequence). J lost 3 bases, V lost 0 bases, and 11 bases had no gene match. The DNA of the CDR3 is TGTGCCAGCAGTTTATCAGTGGGGGACAGACGTAACTACGAGCAGTACTTC. This encodes CASSLSVGDRRNYEQYF.

This chain links TRBV6-5 with TRBJ2-7; the D gene is possibly TRBD1 (6 bases). The V and J ends lost 0 bases and 4 bases respectively, with 10 bases between them. Germline V CDR1 and CDR2: MNHEY, SVGAGI. This CDR3 region has 14 residues. The CDR3 DNA reads as TGTGCCAGCAGTTACTCGGCCAGGGGATACGAGCAGTACTTC. Protein product: CASSYSARGYEQYF.